Each of the 32 T cell receptor beta chains below was sequenced from the same sample in a study of blood T cell repertoires in COVID-19. TCRdb keeps only in-frame clones here, not all; method: immunoSEQ multiplex PCR. Among roughly 100,000 clones listed, about 90% were seen once. The sequencing sample was made of peripheral blood. The origin of the receptors is a man in his forties or fifties with acute or convalescent COVID-19.

The V call is TRBV28, the J call TRBJ2-5, with D tentatively TRBD1 (6 bases). The CDR3 contains 13 residues. The germline gives CDR1 MDHEN, CDR2 SYDVKM. Between the trimmed V and J ends, which lost 6 bases and 5 bases, there was a span of 13 bases. The CDR3 here is CASSPGTLETQYF. For the CDR3, the DNA is TGTGCCAGCAGCCCCGGGACACTGGAGACCCAGTACTTC.

This clone appeared a single time. The gene calls are TRBV12-5 and TRBJ1-6, with D unresolved. The germline gives CDR1 LGHNT, CDR2 FRNRAP. V gave up 1 base and J gave up 7 bases, with 5 bases separating them. The CDR3 is made up of 13 amino acids. CDR3 sequence (DNA): TGTGCTAGTGGTTTGGGAGTAAATTCACCCCTCCACTTT. Translation gives CASGLGVNSPLHF.

As to this clone: The junction departs from germline at one end; a sequencing error may be responsible. The chain joins TRBV7-9 to TRBJ2-3; 9 nucleotides line up with TRBD2. This CDR3 comprises 16 residues. CDR1 and CDR2 from the germline V gene are SEHNR and FQNEAQ (reference sequence). DNA for the CDR3: TGTGCCAGCAGTTCGAGACCCGGGACTAGCAAAGATACGCAGTATTTT. It encodes CASSSRPGTSKDTQYF.

The chain is built from TRBV3-1 (or the pseudogene TRBV3-2) and TRBJ2-2, with 9 bases fitting TRBD1. The CDR3 consists of 15 residues. J was trimmed by 6 bases and V by 4 bases; bases with no gene match: 6. The germline V gene encodes CDR1 LGHDT and CDR2 YNNKEL (reference sequence). The CDR3 DNA is TGTGCCAGCAGCCTCCTCCGGGACAGGGCCGGGGAGCTGTTTTTT. Residues: CASSLLRDRAGELFF.

The chain links TRBV28 to TRBJ2-1, with D tentatively TRBD1 (6 bases). This CDR3 spans 13 amino acids. The ends were cut back, 7 bases at V and 8 bases at J, with 15 bases in the middle. Per germline, CDR1 MDHEN and CDR2 SYDVKM. The CDR3 DNA sequence: TGTGCCAGCACCCGGACAGCTCTGGATGAGCAGTTCTTC. It specifies CASTRTALDEQFF. The whole variable domain, remainder taken from reference TRBV28 and TRBJ2-1, is DVKVTQSSRYLVKRTGEKVFLECVQDMDHENMFWYRQDPGLGLRLIYFSYDVKMKEKGDIPEGYSVSREKKERFSLILESASTNQTSMYLCASTRTALDEQFFGPGTRLTVL.

For the CDR3, the DNA is TGCGCCAGCAGCTTCCGGGAATCCTTCACCGGGGAGCTGTTTTTT. Amino acids: CASSFRESFTGELFF. The rearrangement links TRBV5-1 to TRBJ2-2; D perhaps matches TRBD2 (5 bases). Trimming pared 2 bases from V and 4 bases from J, leaving 12 bases between. The CDR3 loop spans 15 amino acids. Germline CDR1 and CDR2: SGHRS and YFSETQ. Looking up the rest from reference TRBV5-1 and TRBJ2-2 gives the full variable domain: KAGVTQTPRYLIKTRGQQVTLSCSPISGHRSVSWYQQTPGQGLQFLFEYFSETQRNKGNFPGRFSGRQFSNSRSEMNVSTLELGDSALYLCASSFRESFTGELFFGEGSRLTVL.

This chain joins TRBV4-1 and TRBJ2-1; D is ambiguous. The V gene lost 4 bases and the J gene lost 0 bases, with 10 bases spanning the gap. The CDR3 runs to 15 residues. Per the germline V gene, CDR1 is MGHRA and CDR2 is YSYEKL. The CDR3 nucleotides read TGCGCCAGCAGCCCTGACACCAGCTCCTACAATGAGCAGTTCTTC. Amino acids: CASSPDTSSYNEQFF.

The rearrangement uses TRBV19 and TRBJ1-2; perhaps TRBD1 as D (5 bases). The CDR3 totals 14 residues. Germline V gene lookup returns CDR1 LNHDA and CDR2 SQIVND (reference sequence). The V and J ends lost 3 bases and 3 bases respectively, with 11 bases between them. The CDR3 loop is CASSMAARDYGYTF. The CDR3 nucleotides read TGTGCCAGTAGTATGGCAGCCAGGGACTATGGCTACACCTTC.

The rearrangement joins TRBV10-3 to TRBJ2-5; 9 positions match TRBD2. Trimming took 7 bases from V and 1 from J; bases not matched to a gene: 1. The germline CDR1 and CDR2 sequences are ENHRY and SYGVKD. The CDR3 spans 13 residues. The CDR3 DNA follows: TGTGCCATCAAGCGGGAGGCCCAAGAGACCCAGTACTTC. This gives the protein CAIKREAQETQYF.

This clone was observed once. The J gene is TRBJ2-3, the V gene TRBV3-1 (or the pseudogene TRBV3-2), with 10 bases matching TRBD2. After removal of 1 base from V and 5 bases from J, the junction contained 6 bases not matched to a gene. Germline CDR1 is LGHDT and CDR2 is YNNKEL (reference sequence). There are 16 residues in the CDR3. CDR3 sequence: CASSQALAGVGDTQYF. The CDR3 nucleotides read TGTGCCAGCAGCCAAGCCCTAGCGGGAGTCGGAGATACGCAGTATTTT.

In its sample, this clone was seen once. The chain uses TRBV29-1 and TRBJ2-3; TRBD2 matches at 10 bases. Trimming at V came to 5 bases and at J to 1 base, leaving 6 bases not matched to a gene. In germline, CDR1 is SQVTM, CDR2 ANQGSEA. CDR3 length: 15 amino acids. The CDR3, as DNA: TGCAGCGTTCCGGGACTAGCGCCTGGCACAGATACGCAGTATTTT. It translates to CSVPGLAPGTDTQYF.

This chain links TRBV5-8 with TRBJ1-5; 8 bases are shared with TRBD1. Looked up from germline, CDR1 is SGHTS and CDR2 is YDEGEE. This CDR3 is 15 amino acids long. V lost 0 bases and J lost 1; bases outside the gene matches: 0. CDR3 amino acids: CASSLGQGSNQPQHF. The CDR3 DNA is TGTGCCAGCAGCTTGGGACAGGGGAGCAATCAGCCCCAGCATTTT.

The chain is built from TRBV29-1 and TRBJ2-7, with 7 bases fitting TRBD2. V lost 0 bases, J lost 2 bases, and 4 bases stayed unmatched. CDR1 is SQVTM, CDR2 ANQGSEA, per germline. This CDR3 is 14 amino acids long. Written as DNA, the CDR3 is TGCAGCGTTGAAGAGAGGGGAGGGACCTACGAGCAGTACTTC. Translating gives CSVEERGGTYEQYF.

This chain connects TRBV9 to TRBJ1-4; the match to TRBD1 covers 7 bases. V lost 2 bases, J lost 0 bases, and 4 bases stayed unmatched. CDR3 length equals 16 residues. CDR1 is SGDLS, CDR2 YYNGEE, per germline. The CDR3 is CASSVGQISTNEKLFF. CDR3 nucleotides: TGTGCCAGCAGCGTGGGACAGATTTCAACTAATGAAAAACTGTTTTTT.

This clone occurred a few times. V usage is TRBV2 and J usage is TRBJ2-7, with D perhaps matching TRBD2 (6 bases). The V and J ends lost 6 bases and 0 bases respectively, with 15 bases between them. The CDR3 length is 15 residues. Germline CDR1 SNHLY, CDR2 FYNNEI. CDR3 sequence reads: CASRRAGRFSYEQYF. The CDR3 nucleotides read TGTGCCAGCAGAAGAGCGGGTAGATTCTCCTACGAGCAGTACTTC.

The gene calls are TRBV15 and TRBJ2-7, with D maybe TRBD1 (5 bases). The V end lost 1 base, the J end lost 4 bases, and 14 bases lay between the germline ends. This CDR3 comprises 15 residues. Germline V gene lookup returns CDR1 LNHNV and CDR2 YYDKDF (reference sequence). Here the CDR3 reads CATSRVKIAGYEQYF. Written as DNA, the CDR3 is TGTGCCACCAGCAGAGTCAAAATTGCAGGGTACGAGCAGTACTTC.

This clone has just one count. This sequence joins TRBV6-5 and TRBJ2-2; possible D gene TRBD1, 6 bases. Trimming left V 0 bases short and J 4 bases short, with 12 bases between. CDR3 length: 16 amino acids. Germline values: CDR1 MNHEY, CDR2 SVGAGI. The CDR3 DNA reads as TGTGCCAGCAGTTACTCAGGGGGAGCAGGCACCGGGGAGCTGTTTTTT. It codes for CASSYSGGAGTGELFF.

The chain couples TRBV18 to TRBJ1-1; 7 bases fit TRBD1. With V trimmed by 3 bases and J by 2 bases, 6 bases remained unmatched. Germline lookup yields CDR1 KGHSH and CDR2 LQKENI. The CDR3 consists of 15 residues. CDR3 DNA: TGTGCCAGCTCACCTAAGACAGGGAAAAACACTGAAGCTTTCTTT. The encoded protein is CASSPKTGKNTEAFF.

This chain joins TRBV5-1 and TRBJ2-3; 12 nucleotides line up with TRBD2. The CDR3 length is 16 residues. V shed 0 bases, J shed 5 bases, and the junction held 4 bases outside the gene matches. Per the germline V gene, CDR1 is SGHRS and CDR2 is YFSETQ. DNA of the CDR3: TGCGCCAGCAGCTTGGGACTAGCGGGAGAGGTAGATACGCAGTATTTT. Its translation: CASSLGLAGEVDTQYF.

The gene calls are TRBV19 and TRBJ2-7, with D unclear. V lost 6 bases and J 1 base, leaving 19 bases between the germline ends. The CDR3 loop spans 16 amino acids. Germline V gene sequence: CDR1 LNHDA, CDR2 SQIVND (reference sequence). The CDR3 reads CASSSSLSRRSYEQYF. The CDR3 nucleotides are TGTGCCAGTAGCTCTTCCCTTTCACGCCGGTCCTACGAGCAGTACTTC.

The gene calls are TRBV5-4 and TRBJ2-1; 11 nucleotides match TRBD2. The length of the CDR3 is 16 residues. Germline CDR1 reads SGHNT; CDR2 reads YYREEE (reference sequence). Trimming removed 1 base from V and 7 bases from J; junction bases left unmatched: 7. The CDR3 loop is CASSLTSGRSWNEQFF. The CDR3 DNA reads TGTGCCAGCAGCTTGACTAGCGGGAGAAGTTGGAATGAGCAGTTCTTC.

The chain recombines TRBV7-9 with TRBJ2-3; 8 bases agree with TRBD2. The CDR3 contains 13 residues. J gave up 5 bases and V 5 bases, and 3 bases lay outside the gene matches. Germline loops: CDR1 SEHNR, CDR2 FQNEAQ (reference sequence). Written as DNA, the CDR3 is TGTGCCAGCAGCCCGGGGGGGGAAGATACGCAGTATTTT. Translation: CASSPGGEDTQYF.

The J gene is TRBJ2-7, the V gene TRBV6-7; 11 nucleotides line up with TRBD2. TRBV6-7 is noted as an ORF with a role that remains uncertain. The CDR3 contains 14 residues. V was pared by 7 bases and J by 1 base, with 3 bases of the junction left unmatched. The CDR3 sequence: CASNGTSGSYEQYF. In nucleotides, the CDR3 is TGTGCCAGCAACGGGACTAGCGGTTCCTACGAGCAGTACTTC.

The chain carries TRBV2 and TRBJ2-1; 9 nucleotides agree with TRBD2. The CDR3 length is 15 residues. The V segment lost 1 base and the J segment 8 bases; nucleotides outside the gene matches: 6. Germline V gene sequence: CDR1 SNHLY, CDR2 FYNNEI. The CDR3 reads CASSEEAGGWDEQFF. The CDR3 region has the DNA TGTGCCAGCAGTGAAGAAGCGGGAGGTTGGGATGAGCAGTTCTTC.

Remarks on this clone: Other DNA sequences from this sample encode an identical CDR3 as well. The rearrangement links TRBV7-9 to TRBJ2-5; perhaps TRBD1 as D (5 bases). Germline V gene data show CDR1 as SEHNR and CDR2 as FQNEAQ (reference sequence). V lost 3 bases and J lost 2, with 7 bases in between. The CDR3 has 13 residues. The CDR3 loop is CASSFRGQETQYF. The CDR3 nucleotides are TGTGCCAGCAGCTTTAGGGGTCAAGAGACCCAGTACTTC.

V is TRBV24-1 and J is TRBJ1-5, with a tentative D call TRBD1 (6 bases). The V gene's germline CDR1 is KGHDR and CDR2 SFDVKD. The germline V and J ends were trimmed by 5 bases and 7 bases, with 11 bases remaining between them. The CDR3 sequence is 13 residues long. Written as DNA, the CDR3 is TGTGCCACCAGTGGACAGGCTGGCCAGCCCCAGCATTTT. It encodes CATSGQAGQPQHF.

This chain connects TRBV28 to TRBJ1-2; D is ambiguous. CDR1 and CDR2 from the germline V gene are MDHEN and SYDVKM. V shed 4 bases and J shed 8 bases, with 11 bases lying between them. CDR3 length equals 12 residues. The CDR3 region is CASSSGREGYTF. CDR3 nucleotide sequence: TGTGCCAGCAGTTCCGGACGGGAAGGCTACACCTTC.

The chain joins TRBV30 to TRBJ2-5, with a possible D match to TRBD2 (6 bases). CDR1 and CDR2 from the germline V gene are GTSNPN and SVGIG (reference sequence). The CDR3 totals 14 residues. Deletions cut 0 bases from V and 1 base from J, with 9 bases between. Here the CDR3 reads CAWSVGLPQETQYF. CDR3 coding DNA: TGTGCCTGGAGTGTAGGACTACCCCAAGAGACCCAGTACTTC.

V gene TRBV12-2 combines with J gene TRBJ2-1; the tabulated D call, TRBD2, remains unverified against the DNA. TRBV12-2 is annotated as a pseudogene. This CDR3 comprises 13 residues. CDR3 loop: CASRLVGGYEQFF. The CDR3 DNA reads as TGTGCAAGTCGCTTAGTGGGGGGTTATGAGCAGTTCTTC.

The chain joins TRBV3-1 (or the pseudogene TRBV3-2) to TRBJ1-1, with D hard to call. The ends were cut back, 4 bases at V and 1 base at J, with 7 bases in the middle. CDR3 length: 13 residues. CDR1 is LGHDT and CDR2 is YNNKEL in the germline V gene (reference sequence). The CDR3 nucleotides are TGTGCCAGCAGCCCTCGGGAGAACACTGAAGCTTTCTTT. It codes for CASSPRENTEAFF.

V is TRBV9 and J is TRBJ2-3; 9 bases are shared with TRBD1. The junction had 7 bases not matched to a gene; V was cut back by 3 bases and J by 5 bases. This CDR3 is 15 amino acids long. The V gene's germline CDR1 is SGDLS and CDR2 YYNGEE. The CDR3 protein is CASSGTGTGLDTQYF. CDR3 in DNA: TGTGCCAGCAGCGGAACCGGGACAGGGTTAGATACGCAGTATTTT.

This clone was counted only a few times. The chain uses TRBV11-2 and TRBJ2-1, with a possible D match to TRBD2 (5 bases). Deletions cut 1 base from V and 10 bases from J, with 17 bases between. The CDR3 length is 15 residues. Germline values: CDR1 SGHAT, CDR2 FQNNGV. The CDR3 reads CASSLAGSHLREQFF. CDR3 DNA sequence: TGTGCCAGCAGCTTAGCGGGGTCCCACCTCCGGGAGCAGTTCTTC.